The 29 T cell receptor beta chains reported below all come from one sample, sequenced in a study of PD-1 blockade in classical Hodgkin lymphoma. Produced via immunoSEQ multiplex PCR; TCRdb's table is partial and in-frame only. The table records roughly 8,500 clones, approximately 88% of them present only once. Time point specified: cycle 4 day 1 (C4D1), after five to seven weeks of nivolumab. Every patient was affected by relapse after autologous stem cell transplantation, while exposure to brentuximab vedotin was not uniform. Sequencing was performed on peripheral blood mononuclear cells (PBMCs), taken before the fourth cycle of nivolumab. Receptor source: a human donor with classical Hodgkin lymphoma.

The chain has TRBV29-1 and TRBJ1-2; 8 nucleotides agree with TRBD1. V shed 4 bases and J 4 bases; nucleotides not matched to a gene: 8. The CDR3 has 14 residues. Germline CDR1 is SQVTM and CDR2 is ANQGSEA. DNA of the CDR3: TGCAGCGTTGCTGTAGGGACAGGCTTCTATGGCTACACCTTC. This encodes CSVAVGTGFYGYTF.

The genes are TRBV29-1 and TRBJ1-2; 7 nucleotides align to TRBD1. CDR3 length: 16 amino acids. The germline gives CDR1 SQVTM, CDR2 ANQGSEA. Unmatched junction bases numbered 10, after V lost 3 bases and J lost 0 bases. The CDR3 nucleotides are TGCAGCGTTGAGGGCCCGACAGGGCCCTCTAACTATGGCTACACCTTC. It yields the protein CSVEGPTGPSNYGYTF.

The rearrangement links TRBV30 to TRBJ2-5; 8 bases match TRBD1. After removal of 1 base from V and 2 bases from J, the junction contained 0 bases not matched to a gene. Germline assignment: CDR1 GTSNPN and CDR2 SVGIG (reference sequence). The CDR3 is made up of 13 amino acids. CDR3 in DNA: TGTGCCTGGAGTGGACAGGGGCAAGAGACCCAGTACTTC. Protein product: CAWSGQGQETQYF.

The rearrangement uses TRBV11-2 and TRBJ1-4; possibly TRBD1 for D (5 bases). The CDR3 runs to 15 residues. The V end lost 1 base, the J end lost 7 bases, and 13 bases lay between the germline ends. Germline V gene sequence: CDR1 SGHAT, CDR2 FQNNGV. For the CDR3, the DNA is TGTGCCAGCAGCTTAGGGTCAGGGTTTGGTGAAAAACTGTTTTTT. Amino acids: CASSLGSGFGEKLFF.

This chain links TRBV7-9 with TRBJ1-4, with TRBD1 as a possible D gene (5 bases). The CDR3 length is 16 residues. Trimming cost V 5 bases and J 5 bases, with 18 bases left between them. The germline gives CDR1 SEHNR, CDR2 FQNEAQ (reference sequence). The CDR3 is CASSLGVQESNEKLFF. The CDR3 DNA is TGTGCCAGCAGCCTTGGGGTACAGGAATCAAATGAAAAACTGTTTTTT.

The chain joins TRBV10-3 to TRBJ2-1; 9 nucleotides line up with TRBD2. Germline assignment: CDR1 ENHRY and CDR2 SYGVKD. The CDR3 is made up of 16 amino acids. Germline trimming cut 2 bases from V and 5 bases from J; bases unmatched to any gene: 7. In DNA form, the CDR3 reads TGTGCCATCAGTGAGCGGGCGGGAGGGATCGACAATGAGCAGTTCTTC. Amino acid sequence: CAISERAGGIDNEQFF.

The rearrangement joins TRBV4-2 to TRBJ2-5, with D possibly matching TRBD1 (6 bases). CDR3 length equals 19 residues. Germline assignment: CDR1 LGHNA and CDR2 YNFKEQ. Trimming cost V 0 bases and J 4 bases, with 24 bases left between them. The CDR3 loop reads CASSQEGTGFYSGLETQYF. CDR3 nucleotides: TGTGCCAGCAGCCAAGAGGGAACAGGGTTTTATTCGGGATTAGAGACCCAGTACTTC.

V gene TRBV5-1 combines with J gene TRBJ2-7; D gene uncertain. Germline V CDR1 and CDR2: SGHRS, YFSETQ. V shed 0 bases and J shed 4 bases, with 8 bases lying between them. The CDR3 length is 13 residues. CDR3 sequence reads: CASSLGWLYEQYF. CDR3 DNA: TGCGCCAGCAGCTTGGGTTGGTTGTACGAGCAGTACTTC.

This clone has only one observation. The CDR3 bases are TGCAGCGCCGGAAACGGGAGGATTAACTATGGCTACACCTTC. Translation gives CSAGNGRINYGYTF. V is TRBV29-1 and J is TRBJ1-2, with D unresolved. This CDR3 has 14 residues. Germline lookup yields CDR1 SQVTM and CDR2 ANQGSEA. V was cut by 7 bases and J by 1 base, with 16 bases left in between.

The gene calls are TRBV5-8 and TRBJ2-1; no firm D call. With 4 bases removed from V and 8 bases from J, the gap between germline ends came to 13 bases. CDR1 is SGHTS, CDR2 YDEGEE, per germline. The CDR3 totals 13 residues. For the CDR3, the DNA is TGTGCCAGCAGCCCGGTTGGTTCCCATGAGCAGTTCTTC. Amino acid sequence: CASSPVGSHEQFF.

The count of this clone is one. J is TRBJ2-7 and V is TRBV6-5; no reliable D call. V lost 6 bases and J lost 3, with 12 bases in between. Germline CDR1 reads MNHEY; CDR2 reads SVGAGI. The CDR3 spans 13 residues. This CDR3 reads CASRNLYSYEQYF. The CDR3 DNA reads TGTGCCAGCAGGAACTTGTATAGCTACGAGCAGTACTTC.

V is TRBV7-7 and J is TRBJ2-5, with D hard to call. Germline loops: CDR1 SSHAT, CDR2 FNYEAQ (reference sequence). This CDR3 comprises 15 residues. The V gene lost 5 bases and the J gene lost 2 bases, with 15 bases spanning the gap. CDR3 region: CASSRDLGMQETQYF. Here the CDR3 DNA reads TGTGCCAGCAGCCGCGATCTTGGGATGCAAGAGACCCAGTACTTC. Full variable domain (missing parts from reference TRBV7-7 and TRBJ2-5): GAGVSQSPRYKVTKRGQDVTLRCDPISSHATLYWYQQALGQGPEFLTYFNYEAQPDKSGLPSDRFSAERPEGSISTLTIQRTEQRDSAMYRCASSRDLGMQETQYFGPGTRLLVL.

Remarks on this clone: The sample holds other DNA sequences that translate to the same CDR3. The genes are TRBV7-6 and TRBJ2-7, with 7 bases matching TRBD2. This CDR3 contains 15 residues. Germline CDR1 and CDR2: SGHVS and FNYEAQ. The junction had 5 bases not matched to a gene; V was cut back by 3 bases and J by 0 bases. In DNA, the CDR3 is TGTGCCAGCAGCTTGGGTCGGGAGGTCTCCTACGAGCAGTACTTC. It specifies CASSLGREVSYEQYF.

The chain recombines TRBV9 with TRBJ2-1, with 8 bases identical to TRBD2. V lost 0 bases, J lost 7 bases, and 6 bases stayed unmatched. Per the germline V gene, CDR1 is SGDLS and CDR2 is YYNGEE. The CDR3 contains 15 residues. The chain's CDR3 is CASSVGPSGSNEQFF. The CDR3, as DNA: TGTGCCAGCAGCGTAGGACCCAGCGGGAGTAATGAGCAGTTCTTC.

This chain connects TRBV19 to TRBJ2-5, with D maybe TRBD2 (5 bases). This CDR3 is 12 amino acids long. CDR1 and CDR2 (germline): LNHDA, SQIVND (reference sequence). Deletions cut 5 bases from V and 5 bases from J, with 9 bases between. Here the CDR3 reads CASSGERETQYF. DNA for the CDR3: TGTGCCAGTAGTGGGGAGAGGGAGACCCAGTACTTC.

V and J are TRBV7-7 and TRBJ2-1; 9 bases match TRBD1. The CDR3 totals 13 residues. Germline CDR1 SSHAT, CDR2 FNYEAQ (reference sequence). V shed 1 base and J 15 bases; nucleotides not matched to a gene: 7. The CDR3, as DNA: TGTGCCAGCAGCTTAGTTATCGGGACAGGGATGTTCTTC. Translation gives CASSLVIGTGMFF.

The V and J genes are TRBV30 and TRBJ1-3; 11 bases agree with TRBD1. CDR1 and CDR2 (germline): GTSNPN, SVGIG (reference sequence). The V gene end was trimmed by 2 bases and the J gene end by 3 bases; junction bases not matched to a gene: 21. The CDR3 runs 21 residues. DNA for the CDR3: TGTGCCTGGAGTAACCCCCGGGACAGGGGGTCATTGGTCCGGGGTGGAAACACCATATATTTT. As protein: CAWSNPRDRGSLVRGGNTIYF.

The rearrangement joins TRBV28 to TRBJ2-7; maybe TRBD1 (5 bases). The germline gives CDR1 MDHEN, CDR2 SYDVKM. The CDR3 runs 12 residues. V shed 7 bases and J shed 2 bases, with 9 bases lying between them. The CDR3 loop is CASTEGAYEQYF. CDR3 coding DNA: TGTGCCAGCACCGAAGGGGCCTACGAGCAGTACTTC. Variable domain in full (rest from reference TRBV28 and TRBJ2-7): DVKVTQSSRYLVKRTGEKVFLECVQDMDHENMFWYRQDPGLGLRLIYFSYDVKMKEKGDIPEGYSVSREKKERFSLILESASTNQTSMYLCASTEGAYEQYFGPGTRLTVT.

CDR3 DNA sequence: TGTGCCAGCAGGAGAAAGGTGGCTACCGAGCAGTACTTC. Translating it yields CASRRKVATEQYF. The V call is TRBV6-5, the J call TRBJ2-7; unclear D gene. This CDR3 is built from 13 residues. Germline assignment: CDR1 MNHEY and CDR2 SVGAGI. Trimming shortened V by 6 bases and J by 6 bases, and 15 bases separated the two germline ends.

V and J are TRBV11-2 and TRBJ2-5, with D possibly TRBD1 on 6 matching bases. This CDR3 comprises 14 residues. Trimming pared 4 bases from V and 2 bases from J, leaving 11 bases between. CDR1 is SGHAT, CDR2 FQNNGV, per germline. This chain's CDR3 is CASSSTGRQETQYF. DNA for the CDR3: TGTGCCAGCAGCTCGACAGGTAGACAAGAGACCCAGTACTTC.

CDR3 amino acids: CSVGLVGSYEQYF. The CDR3 DNA is TGCAGCGTTGGCCTAGTTGGCTCCTACGAGCAGTACTTC. The rearrangement uses TRBV29-1 and TRBJ2-5, with unresolved D. The end of the DNA is better explained by TRBJ2-7, so the J call may be wrong. The CDR3 extends over 13 amino acids. The V gene's germline CDR1 is SQVTM and CDR2 ANQGSEA.

The chain joins TRBV5-1 to TRBJ2-7; 9 bases match TRBD2. V trimming: 0 bases; J trimming: 1 base; junction bases outside the gene matches: 11. Germline loops: CDR1 SGHRS, CDR2 YFSETQ. The CDR3 extends over 18 amino acids. The DNA for the CDR3 is TGCGCCAGCAGCTTGGACCCAGTTTCTAGCGGGACATCCTACGAGCAGTACTTC. It is translated as CASSLDPVSSGTSYEQYF.

The chain joins TRBV6-5 to TRBJ1-2; 7 bases fit TRBD1. The CDR3 loop spans 14 amino acids. Germline-derived CDR1 and CDR2 are MNHEY and SVGAGI. V was clipped by 5 bases and J by 4 bases; unmatched bases: 7. In nucleotides, the CDR3 is TGTGCCAGCAGTGACCAACAGGGGCGCTATGGCTACACCTTC. It is translated as CASSDQQGRYGYTF.

The chain links TRBV6-1 to TRBJ2-1, with D possibly matching TRBD1 (5 bases). The CDR3 is made up of 16 amino acids. Trimming took off 4 bases at V and 0 bases at J, with 13 bases between the two ends. Germline V lookup: CDR1 MNHNS, CDR2 SASEGT. The CDR3 coding sequence is TGTGCCAGCAGTGGAATAGGGGCAGCCTCCTACAATGAGCAGTTCTTC. Its protein is CASSGIGAASYNEQFF.

This sequence joins TRBV29-1 and TRBJ1-2, with unresolved D. CDR1 is SQVTM and CDR2 is ANQGSEA in the germline V gene. V was cut by 2 bases and J by 5 bases, with 9 bases left in between. The CDR3 covers 12 residues. CDR3 DNA sequence: TGCAGCGTTGAAAACCCCCGGTATGGCTACACCTTC. Translated: CSVENPRYGYTF. Together with reference TRBV29-1 and TRBJ1-2, the CDR3 gives the full variable domain: SAVISQKPSRDICQRGTSLTIQCQVDSQVTMMFWYRQQPGQSLTLIATANQGSEATYESGFVIDKFPISRPNLTFSTLTVSNMSPEDSSIYLCSVENPRYGYTFGSGTRLTVV.

Here the CDR3 reads CASSLAFGQGSEKLFF. CDR3 DNA sequence: TGTGCCAGCAGCTTAGCCTTTGGACAGGGAAGTGAAAAACTGTTTTTT. This sequence joins TRBV7-8 and TRBJ1-4; TRBD1 matches at 8 bases. Trimming at V came to 0 bases and at J to 7 bases, leaving 7 bases not matched to a gene. The CDR3 runs to 16 residues. Per germline, CDR1 SGHVS and CDR2 FQNEAQ.

This chain links TRBV28 with TRBJ2-1; the match to TRBD1 covers 12 bases. Trimming at V came to 5 bases and at J to 8 bases, leaving 7 bases not matched to a gene. This CDR3 is built from 15 residues. Germline CDR1 MDHEN, CDR2 SYDVKM. CDR3 region: CASSLGGQGAHEQFF. The CDR3 region has the DNA TGTGCCAGCAGTCTTGGGGGACAGGGGGCCCATGAGCAGTTCTTC.

This chain connects TRBV11-2 to TRBJ1-1, with D possibly being TRBD1 (6 bases). The V end lost 3 bases, the J end lost 12 bases, and 17 bases lay between the germline ends. There are 13 residues in the CDR3. Per the germline V gene, CDR1 is SGHAT and CDR2 is FQNNGV. CDR3 region: CASSLGEGGGPFF. CDR3 sequence (DNA): TGTGCCAGCAGCTTGGGTGAGGGAGGGGGGCCTTTCTTT.

CDR3 DNA sequence: TGTGCCAGCAGCCTAGGACAGGGACGGTACGAGCAGTACTTC. This translates into CASSLGQGRYEQYF. V is TRBV5-5 and J is TRBJ2-7; 8 bases line up with TRBD1. Germline CDR1 SGHKS, CDR2 YYEKEE (reference sequence). The V gene end was trimmed by 4 bases and the J gene end by 4 bases; junction bases not matched to a gene: 7. The CDR3 runs to 14 residues.